This entry is about one T cell receptor beta chain. Its specificity is unknown. A read error may produce the germline difference seen at one junction end. The entry originates in a study of esophageal squamous cell carcinoma under preoperative chemotherapy. About the research overall: Samples included peripheral blood T cells as well as tumor-infiltrating lymphocytes.

Time point noted: before preoperative PTX-NDP chemotherapy. Preoperative chemotherapy with paclitaxel-nedaplatin was given to patients before surgery. This CDR3 is built from 15 residues. Per the germline V gene, CDR1 is MNHEY and CDR2 is SVGAGI. TCRdb processed the PCR reads anew with MiXCR; each CDR3 protein has one entry. The table has some 16,000 distinct CDR3 sequences, 60% seen once. General study points: After paclitaxel-nedaplatin, abundant clones were more likely to contract than amplify. Tumor-infiltrating lymphocytes showed no significant post-chemotherapy TCR diversity increase, unlike peripheral T cells.

This sample was taken from a patient given preoperative chemotherapy. This sequence originates from a human donor with esophageal squamous cell carcinoma. The donor label of this sample is uncertain. The chain uses TRBV6-5 and TRBJ2-3; 8 nucleotides match TRBD1. Written as DNA, the CDR3 is TGTGCCAGCAGATATGGGGACAGGCTAAAAGATACGCAGTATTTC. Its protein is CASRYGDRLKDTQYF.